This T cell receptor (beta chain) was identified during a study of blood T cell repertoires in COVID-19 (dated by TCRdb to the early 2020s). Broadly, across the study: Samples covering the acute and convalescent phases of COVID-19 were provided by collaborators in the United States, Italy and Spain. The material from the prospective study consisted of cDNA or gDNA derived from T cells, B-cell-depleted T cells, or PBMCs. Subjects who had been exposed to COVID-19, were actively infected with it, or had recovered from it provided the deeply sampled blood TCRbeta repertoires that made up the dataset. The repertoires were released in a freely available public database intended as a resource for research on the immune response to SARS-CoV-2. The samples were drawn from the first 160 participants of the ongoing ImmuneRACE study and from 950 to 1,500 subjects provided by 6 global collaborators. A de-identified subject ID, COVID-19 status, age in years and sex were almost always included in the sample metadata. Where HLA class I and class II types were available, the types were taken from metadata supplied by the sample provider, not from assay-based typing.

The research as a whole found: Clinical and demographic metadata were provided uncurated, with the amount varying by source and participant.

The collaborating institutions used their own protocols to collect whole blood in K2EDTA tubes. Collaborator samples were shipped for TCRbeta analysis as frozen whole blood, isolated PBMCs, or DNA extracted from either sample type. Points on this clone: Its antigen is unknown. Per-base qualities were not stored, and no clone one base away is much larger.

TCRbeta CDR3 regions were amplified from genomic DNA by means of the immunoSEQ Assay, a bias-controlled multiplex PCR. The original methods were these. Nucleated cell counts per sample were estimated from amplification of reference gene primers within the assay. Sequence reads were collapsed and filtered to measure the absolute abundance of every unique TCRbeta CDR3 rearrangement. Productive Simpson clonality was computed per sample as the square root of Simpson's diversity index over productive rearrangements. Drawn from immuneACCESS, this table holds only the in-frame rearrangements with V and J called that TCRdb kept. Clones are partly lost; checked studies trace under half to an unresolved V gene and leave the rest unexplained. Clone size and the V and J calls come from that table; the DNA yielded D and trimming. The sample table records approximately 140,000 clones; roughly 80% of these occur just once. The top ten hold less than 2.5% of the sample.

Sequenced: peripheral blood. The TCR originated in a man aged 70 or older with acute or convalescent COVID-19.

The CDR3 reads as follows: CASSYPADTQYF. DNA sequence: TGTGCCAGTAGTTACCCGGCAGATACGCAGTATTTT. The sequence joins TRBV19 to TRBJ2-3, with no confident D gene call. V and J are truncated by 5 bases and 4 bases respectively, leaving an intervening sequence of 7 bases. Taken from cysteine to phenylalanine, the CDR3 has 12 residues. The only DNA kept is the CDR3, 36 bases in frame from the first base. The germline V gene (reference sequence) gives CDR1 as LNHDA and CDR2 as SQIVND.